One sample yielded the 4 T cell receptor beta chains listed below, sequenced in a study of OX40 agonist ivuxolimab in advanced cancers. This table comes from immunoSEQ multiplex PCR, and its TCRdb copy is limited to in-frame clones, with some not included. The table shows 36,000 or so clones, with roughly 80% occurring only once. The material sequenced was CD4+ or CD8+ T cells sorted from blood, taken in a trial of the OX40 agonist ivuxolimab. These receptors originate from an adult with an advanced solid tumor such as melanoma, head and neck, liver or kidney cancer.

The V and J genes are TRBV19 and TRBJ2-2; either TRBD1 or TRBD2 may fit D (6 bases each). V gave up 8 bases and J gave up 2 bases, with 21 bases separating them. CDR1 is LNHDA, CDR2 SQIVND, per germline (reference sequence). CDR3 length: 17 residues. The CDR3 region has the DNA TGTGCCAGTCGCGCACGGTTCGGGGGCCTAAACACCGGGGAGCTGTTTTTT. Its protein product is CASRARFGGLNTGELFF.

The chain has TRBV28 and TRBJ2-3; D may be TRBD2 (5 bases). The CDR3 spans 12 residues. V was shortened by 6 bases and J by 4 bases, with 8 bases between the two germline ends. Germline V gene sequence: CDR1 MDHEN, CDR2 SYDVKM. In nucleotides, the CDR3 is TGTGCCAGCAGGTCCGGGGCAGATACGCAGTATTTT. Translation: CASRSGADTQYF.

This clone was recorded once. This sequence joins TRBV29-1 and TRBJ2-1; 10 positions match TRBD2. There are 16 residues in the CDR3. Germline-derived CDR1 and CDR2 are SQVTM and ANQGSEA. The trim removed 6 bases at V and 7 bases at J, leaving 15 bases unmatched. As DNA, the CDR3 is TGCAGCGTCGATAGATGGACTAGCGGATCGGAGAATGAGCAGTTCTTC. Protein product: CSVDRWTSGSENEQFF.

The chain joins TRBV4-2 to TRBJ2-7; maybe TRBD2 (7 bases). V was clipped by 1 base and J by 0 bases, with 10 bases between them. This CDR3 region has 15 residues. CDR1 LGHNA and CDR2 YNFKEQ come from the germline V gene. DNA of the CDR3: TGTGCCAGCAGCCAAGCGGGGGGCCCCTCCTACGAGCAGTACTTC. It codes for CASSQAGGPSYEQYF.